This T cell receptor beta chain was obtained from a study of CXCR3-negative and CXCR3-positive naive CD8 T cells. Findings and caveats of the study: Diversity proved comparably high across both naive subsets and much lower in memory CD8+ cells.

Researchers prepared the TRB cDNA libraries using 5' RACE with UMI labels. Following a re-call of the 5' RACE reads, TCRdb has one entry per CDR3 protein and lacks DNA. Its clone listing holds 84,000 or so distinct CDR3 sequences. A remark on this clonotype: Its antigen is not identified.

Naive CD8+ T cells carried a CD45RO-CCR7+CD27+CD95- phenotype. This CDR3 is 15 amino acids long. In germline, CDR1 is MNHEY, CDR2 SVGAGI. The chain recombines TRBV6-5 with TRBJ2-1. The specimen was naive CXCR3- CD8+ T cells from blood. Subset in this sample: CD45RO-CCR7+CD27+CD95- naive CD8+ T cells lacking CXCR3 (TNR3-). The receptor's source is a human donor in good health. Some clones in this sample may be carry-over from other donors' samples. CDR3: CASSYGGNPYNEQFF.